This section outlines one T cell receptor beta chain sequence together with its context. This sample is part of a study of cytomegalovirus exposure and HLA in healthy donors. PCR primers comprised 60 Vbeta and 13 Jbeta primers. Here immunoSEQ multiplex PCR was the method, and the copy in TCRdb shows in-frame clones only, minus some. This table has around 120,000 clones, approximately 80% appearing once. The V end was cut by 5 bases, the J end by 6 bases, with 17 bases between. The length of the CDR3 is 15 residues. Looked up from germline, CDR1 is SEHNR and CDR2 is FQNEAQ (reference sequence). This chain joins TRBV7-9 and TRBJ1-5; no firm D call. Sequenced: PBMCs. The clonotype was recovered from a female donor in good health and CMV-seropositive. The CDR3 region has the DNA TGTGCCAGCAGCAAGGGCGGAGGCTTGGGTCAGCCCCAGCATTTT. It codes for CASSKGGGLGQPQHF.